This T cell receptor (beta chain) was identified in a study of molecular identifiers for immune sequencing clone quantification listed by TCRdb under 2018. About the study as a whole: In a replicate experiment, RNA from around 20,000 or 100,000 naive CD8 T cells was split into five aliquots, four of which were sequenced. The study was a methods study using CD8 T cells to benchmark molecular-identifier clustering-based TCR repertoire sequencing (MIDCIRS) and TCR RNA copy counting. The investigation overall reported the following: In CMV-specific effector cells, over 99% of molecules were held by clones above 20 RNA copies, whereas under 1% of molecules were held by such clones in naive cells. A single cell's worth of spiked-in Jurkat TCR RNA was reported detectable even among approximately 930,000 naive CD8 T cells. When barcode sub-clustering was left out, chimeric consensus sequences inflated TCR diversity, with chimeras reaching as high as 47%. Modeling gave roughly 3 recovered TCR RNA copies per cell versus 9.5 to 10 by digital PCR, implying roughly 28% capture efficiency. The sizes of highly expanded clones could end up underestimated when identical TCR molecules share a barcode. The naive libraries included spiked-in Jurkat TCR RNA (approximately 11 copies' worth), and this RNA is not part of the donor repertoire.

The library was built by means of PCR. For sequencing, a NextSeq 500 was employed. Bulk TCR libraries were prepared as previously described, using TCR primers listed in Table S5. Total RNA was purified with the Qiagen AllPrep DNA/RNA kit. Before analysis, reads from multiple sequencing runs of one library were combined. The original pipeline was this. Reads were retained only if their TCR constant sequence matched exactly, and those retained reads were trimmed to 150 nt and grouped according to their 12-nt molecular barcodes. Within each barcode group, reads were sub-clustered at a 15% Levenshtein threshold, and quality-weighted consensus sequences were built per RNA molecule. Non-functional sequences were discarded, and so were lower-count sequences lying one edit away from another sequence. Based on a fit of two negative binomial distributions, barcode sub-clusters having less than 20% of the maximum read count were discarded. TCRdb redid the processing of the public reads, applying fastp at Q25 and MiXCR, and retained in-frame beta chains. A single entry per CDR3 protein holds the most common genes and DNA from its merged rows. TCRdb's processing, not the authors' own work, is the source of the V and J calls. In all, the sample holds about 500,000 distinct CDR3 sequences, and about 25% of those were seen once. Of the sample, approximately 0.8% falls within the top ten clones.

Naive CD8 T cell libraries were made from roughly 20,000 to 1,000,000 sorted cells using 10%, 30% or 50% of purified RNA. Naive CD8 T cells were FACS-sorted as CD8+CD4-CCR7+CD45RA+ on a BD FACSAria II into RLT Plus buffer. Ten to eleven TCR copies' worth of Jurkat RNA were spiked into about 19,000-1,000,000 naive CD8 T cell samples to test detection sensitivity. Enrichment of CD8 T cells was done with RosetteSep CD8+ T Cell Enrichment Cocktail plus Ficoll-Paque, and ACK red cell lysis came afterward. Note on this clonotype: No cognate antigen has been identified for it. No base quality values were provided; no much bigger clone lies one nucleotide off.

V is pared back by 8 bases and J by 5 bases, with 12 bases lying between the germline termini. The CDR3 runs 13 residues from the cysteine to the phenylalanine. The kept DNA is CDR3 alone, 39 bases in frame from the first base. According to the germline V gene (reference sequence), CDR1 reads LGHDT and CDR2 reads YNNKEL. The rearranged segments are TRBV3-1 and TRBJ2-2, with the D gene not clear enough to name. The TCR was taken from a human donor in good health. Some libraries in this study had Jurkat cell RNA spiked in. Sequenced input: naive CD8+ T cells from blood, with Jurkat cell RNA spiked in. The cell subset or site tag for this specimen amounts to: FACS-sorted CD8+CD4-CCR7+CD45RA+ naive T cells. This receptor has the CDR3 CASRPPETGELFF. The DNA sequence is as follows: TGTGCCAGCCGCCCCCCGGAGACCGGGGAGCTGTTTTTT.